The 26 T cell receptor beta chains below were found in one sample sequenced in a study of cytomegalovirus exposure and HLA in healthy donors. Amplification used 60 Vbeta primers and 13 Jbeta primers. The protocol was immunoSEQ multiplex PCR, while the TCRdb copy is restricted to in-frame clones and leaves out a portion. The sample is made up of approximately 110,000 clones, and the top ten hold around 2.9% of it. Source material: PBMCs. The receptors come from a man in his thirties or forties in good health and CMV-seronegative.

The V gene is TRBV28, the J gene TRBJ1-4; possibly TRBD1 for D (5 bases). Trimming removed 5 bases from V and 7 bases from J, with 14 bases in between. Per germline, CDR1 MDHEN and CDR2 SYDVKM. CDR3 size: 14 residues. CDR3 sequence: CASSTGVGPEKLFF. CDR3 nucleotide sequence: TGTGCCAGCAGTACGGGGGTTGGACCTGAAAAACTGTTTTTT.

This chain links TRBV5-1 with TRBJ1-1; D is unresolved. Trimming pared 4 bases from V and 3 bases from J, leaving 13 bases between. This CDR3 has 14 residues. Per germline, CDR1 SGHRS and CDR2 YFSETQ. CDR3 sequence: CASSPGLRDTEAFF. The CDR3 DNA follows: TGCGCCAGCAGCCCCGGCCTGAGGGACACTGAAGCTTTCTTT. The whole variable domain, filled in from reference TRBV5-1 and TRBJ1-1, reads KAGVTQTPRYLIKTRGQQVTLSCSPISGHRSVSWYQQTPGQGLQFLFEYFSETQRNKGNFPGRFSGRQFSNSRSEMNVSTLELGDSALYLCASSPGLRDTEAFFGQGTRLTVV.

The gene calls are TRBV25-1 and TRBJ1-3, with a possible D match to TRBD1 (5 bases). The V gene's germline CDR1 is MGHDK and CDR2 SYGVNS. The CDR3 is 14 residues long. V was cut by 3 bases and J by 2 bases, with 8 bases left in between. The CDR3 bases are TGTGCCAGCAGTGAGGCAGGGACTGGAAACACCATATATTTT. Residues: CASSEAGTGNTIYF.

The genes are TRBV10-2 and TRBJ2-7; 7 positions match TRBD2. Germline V gene lookup returns CDR1 WSHSY and CDR2 SAAADI. The CDR3 has 13 residues. J lost 2 bases, V lost 5 bases, and 3 bases had no gene match. The CDR3 region is CASSLAGAYEQYF. The CDR3 nucleotides are TGCGCCAGCAGTTTAGCGGGTGCCTACGAGCAGTACTTC.

The CDR3 DNA reads TGTGCCAGCAGGGAGGTAGCGGGAGGGGAAACCTACGAGCAGTACTTC. As protein: CASREVAGGETYEQYF. V gene TRBV2 combines with J gene TRBJ2-7, with 11 nucleotides matching TRBD2. Per germline, CDR1 SNHLY and CDR2 FYNNEI. The CDR3 spans 16 residues. J gave up 2 bases and V 6 bases, and 9 bases lay outside the gene matches.

The chain couples TRBV5-1 to TRBJ1-1; TRBD1 aligns across 10 bases. The CDR3 covers 14 residues. Unmatched junction bases numbered 3, after V lost 2 bases and J lost 5 bases. CDR1 is SGHRS, CDR2 YFSETQ, per germline. CDR3 amino acids: CASSFRQGATEAFF. In nucleotides, the CDR3 is TGCGCCAGCAGCTTTCGACAGGGGGCTACTGAAGCTTTCTTT.

The chain uses TRBV28 and TRBJ2-6; no reliable D call. CDR1 and CDR2 (germline): MDHEN, SYDVKM. Trimming removed 5 bases at V and 0 bases at J, with 17 bases between. The CDR3 sequence is 18 residues long. The CDR3, as DNA: TGTGCCAGCAGTCCCCCATTGGCTCAGATCTCTGGGGCCAACGTCCTGACTTTC. It yields the protein CASSPPLAQISGANVLTF.

To note about this clone: This CDR3 is also generated by other DNA sequences in the sample. V is TRBV7-2 and J is TRBJ2-3; D remains ambiguous. The CDR3 is made up of 12 amino acids. Germline values: CDR1 SGHTA, CDR2 FQGNSA. Trimming stripped 2 bases from V and 5 bases from J, with 5 bases between. The DNA of the CDR3 is TGTGCCAGCAGCTTACCAGGAGATACGCAGTATTTT. Its protein is CASSLPGDTQYF.

The rearrangement uses TRBV2 and TRBJ1-1; D unresolved. V was pared by 6 bases and J by 0 bases, with 11 bases between. Germline V lookup: CDR1 SNHLY, CDR2 FYNNEI. This CDR3 has 14 amino acids. CDR3 sequence reads: CASRALMMNTEAFF. The CDR3 coding sequence is TGTGCCAGCAGGGCTTTAATGATGAACACTGAAGCTTTCTTT.

The V and J genes are TRBV29-1 and TRBJ2-1; 7 bases line up with TRBD2. Germline lookup yields CDR1 SQVTM and CDR2 ANQGSEA. This CDR3 is built from 18 residues. V lost 1 base to trimming and J lost 1 base; unmatched junction nucleotides: 13. CDR3 coding DNA: TGCAGCGTTGAAGGTGTGGGTGGTAGCGGGCTATCCTACAATGAGCAGTTCTTC. It codes for CSVEGVGGSGLSYNEQFF.

The chain joins TRBV30 to TRBJ2-3; 7 nucleotides agree with TRBD2. The junction had 12 bases not matched to a gene; V was cut back by 3 bases and J by 0 bases. The germline V gene encodes CDR1 GTSNPN and CDR2 SVGIG (reference sequence). This CDR3 is 17 amino acids long. In nucleotides, the CDR3 is TGTGCCTGGAGCGATGGGCGAAGCGGGGCTAGCACAGATACGCAGTATTTT. Amino acid sequence: CAWSDGRSGASTDTQYF.

V is TRBV28 and J is TRBJ1-2; D possibly corresponds to TRBD1 (6 bases). There are 13 residues in the CDR3. Germline V lookup: CDR1 MDHEN, CDR2 SYDVKM. V lost 5 bases and J lost 8, with 15 bases in between. CDR3 residues: CASSGGASWGYTF. Written as DNA, the CDR3 is TGTGCCAGCAGTGGGGGGGCCTCCTGGGGCTACACCTTC.

This chain joins TRBV5-1 and TRBJ1-1; 8 nucleotides align to TRBD1. CDR1 is SGHRS and CDR2 is YFSETQ in the germline V gene. The junction had 5 bases not matched to a gene; V was cut back by 4 bases and J by 3 bases. The CDR3 has 14 residues. The CDR3 spells CASSKGQGDTEAFF. CDR3 sequence (DNA): TGCGCCAGCAGCAAAGGACAGGGAGACACTGAAGCTTTCTTT.

This chain uses TRBV28 with TRBJ2-2; 7 bases match TRBD2. CDR1 and CDR2 from the germline V gene are MDHEN and SYDVKM. The CDR3 extends over 15 amino acids. J gave up 2 bases and V 6 bases, and 6 bases lay outside the gene matches. CDR3: CASRRDYQNTGELFF. For the CDR3, the DNA is TGTGCCAGCAGGAGGGACTACCAAAACACCGGGGAGCTGTTTTTT.

The chain uses TRBV5-1 and TRBJ2-7; possible D gene TRBD2, 6 bases. The CDR3 contains 15 residues. The V gene's germline CDR1 is SGHRS and CDR2 YFSETQ. The V gene lost 3 bases and the J gene lost 1 base, with 14 bases spanning the gap. For the CDR3, the DNA is TGCGCCAGCAGCTGGGGACTGGGCGCGTCCTACGAGCAGTACTTC. It codes for CASSWGLGASYEQYF.

This rearrangement joins TRBV5-5 to TRBJ1-4; maybe TRBD1 (6 bases). This CDR3 region has 15 residues. V gave up 0 bases and J gave up 7 bases, with 13 bases separating them. Per the germline V gene, CDR1 is SGHKS and CDR2 is YYEKEE (reference sequence). In DNA, the CDR3 is TGTGCCAGCAGCTTGGGGGCCAAAGGGGGTGAAAAACTGTTTTTT. This gives the protein CASSLGAKGGEKLFF. Filled out from reference TRBV5-5 and TRBJ1-4, the complete variable domain reads DAGVTQSPTHLIKTRGQQVTLRCSPISGHKSVSWYQQVLGQGPQFIFQYYEKEERGRGNFPDRFSARQFPNYSSELNVNALLLGDSALYLCASSLGAKGGEKLFFGSGTQLSVL.

V and J are TRBV6-6 and TRBJ2-1; D perhaps matches TRBD2 (5 bases). The V and J ends lost 6 bases and 0 bases respectively, with 15 bases between them. This CDR3 comprises 16 residues. The germline CDR1 and CDR2 sequences are MNHNY and SVGAGI (reference sequence). The CDR3 is CASSPRSGSSYNEQFF. Here the CDR3 DNA reads TGTGCCAGCAGCCCCCGCAGCGGTAGCTCCTACAATGAGCAGTTCTTC.

The chain is built from TRBV6-5 and TRBJ2-1; 12 bases are shared with TRBD2. The CDR3 extends over 15 amino acids. The germline V gene has CDR1 MNHEY and CDR2 SVGAGI. V trimming: 4 bases; J trimming: 10 bases; junction bases outside the gene matches: 8. The CDR3 region has the DNA TGTGCCAGCAGTTCTACTAGCGGGAGGTTAGGGGAGCAGTTCTTC. This encodes CASSSTSGRLGEQFF.

V usage is TRBV5-6 and J usage is TRBJ2-7; D is perhaps TRBD2 (6 bases). Trimming cost V 3 bases and J 2 bases, with 15 bases left between them. This CDR3 contains 15 residues. CDR1 and CDR2 (germline): SGHDT, YYEEEE. The CDR3 reads CASSWAGGTPYEQYF. Here the CDR3 DNA reads TGTGCCAGCAGCTGGGCTGGAGGGACCCCCTACGAGCAGTACTTC.

The chain combines TRBV5-6 with TRBJ2-5; D ambiguous. V shed 1 base and J shed 2 bases, with 12 bases lying between them. CDR3 length: 15 residues. Germline values: CDR1 SGHDT, CDR2 YYEEEE. CDR3 sequence reads: CASSLIFSQQETQYF. In DNA, the CDR3 is TGTGCCAGCAGCTTGATCTTCAGTCAGCAAGAGACCCAGTACTTC.

On this clone: One end of the junction does not line up with germline, which may come from a read error. The V and J genes are TRBV6-6 and TRBJ1-1, with 8 bases that match TRBD1. In germline, CDR1 is MNHNY, CDR2 SVGAGI (reference sequence). There are 12 residues in the CDR3. CDR3 bases: TGTGCCAGCAGATGGACAGGGCCTGTACACCTCTTT. Amino acids: CASRWTGPVHLF.

The rearrangement uses TRBV2 and TRBJ2-3; D not resolved. The CDR3 runs 15 residues. The V gene lost 6 bases and the J gene lost 5 bases, with 18 bases spanning the gap. Germline CDR1 reads SNHLY; CDR2 reads FYNNEI. CDR3 in DNA: TGTGCCAGCAGCAGATTGGCCCCCAGGATAGATACGCAGTATTTT. Its protein product is CASSRLAPRIDTQYF. Looking up the rest from reference TRBV2 and TRBJ2-3 gives the full variable domain: EPEVTQTPSHQVTQMGQEVILRCVPISNHLYFYWYRQILGQKVEFLVSFYNNEISEKSEIFDDQFSVERPDGSNFTLKIRSTKLEDSAMYFCASSRLAPRIDTQYFGPGTRLTVL.

The rearrangement links TRBV5-4 to TRBJ1-1; D might be TRBD1 (6 bases). V was cut by 3 bases and J by 5 bases, with 17 bases left in between. The CDR3 is made up of 15 amino acids. Germline V gene data show CDR1 as SGHNT and CDR2 as YYREEE (reference sequence). The CDR3 sequence: CASSSPDSRGTEAFF. The CDR3 DNA sequence: TGTGCCAGCAGCTCACCGGATTCCAGGGGAACTGAAGCTTTCTTT.

The V call is TRBV5-4, the J call TRBJ1-2; TRBD1 might be the D (6 bases). This CDR3 has 13 residues. Germline assignment: CDR1 SGHNT and CDR2 YYREEE (reference sequence). V was trimmed by 6 bases and J by 8 bases, leaving 17 bases between them. The CDR3 sequence is CASTNQGLGGYTF. The CDR3 DNA is TGTGCCAGCACCAATCAGGGGCTGGGGGGCTACACCTTC.

The chain couples TRBV9 to TRBJ1-2; 9 bases map to TRBD1. With 6 bases clipped from V and 2 bases from J, the junction kept 5 bases outside the gene matches. The CDR3 loop spans 14 amino acids. CDR1 and CDR2 from the germline V gene are SGDLS and YYNGEE. Here the CDR3 DNA reads TGTGCCAGCACGCCCGACAGGGGGAACTATGGCTACACCTTC. The encoded protein is CASTPDRGNYGYTF.

The V gene is TRBV27, the J gene TRBJ1-1; D is unclear. The germline V gene encodes CDR1 MNHEY and CDR2 SMNVEV (reference sequence). The CDR3 loop spans 13 amino acids. The CDR3 region has the DNA TGTGCGTGTGGAGGACGGCTGAACACTGAAGCTTTCTTT. Its translation is CACGGRLNTEAFF.